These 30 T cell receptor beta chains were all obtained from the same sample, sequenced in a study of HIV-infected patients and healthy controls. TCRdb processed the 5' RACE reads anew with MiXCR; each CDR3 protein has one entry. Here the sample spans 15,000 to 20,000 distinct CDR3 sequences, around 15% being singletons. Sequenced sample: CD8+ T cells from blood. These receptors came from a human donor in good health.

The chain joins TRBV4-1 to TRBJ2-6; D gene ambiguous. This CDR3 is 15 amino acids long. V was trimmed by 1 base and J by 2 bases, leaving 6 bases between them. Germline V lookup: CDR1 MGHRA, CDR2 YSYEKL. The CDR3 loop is CASSQGWTGANVLTF. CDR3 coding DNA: TGCGCCAGCAGCCAAGGGTGGACTGGGGCCAACGTCCTGACTTTC.

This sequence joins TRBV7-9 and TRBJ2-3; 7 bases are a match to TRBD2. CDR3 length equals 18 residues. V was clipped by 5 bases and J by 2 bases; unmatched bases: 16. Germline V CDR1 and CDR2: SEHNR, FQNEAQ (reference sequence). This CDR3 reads CASSLGRVRTENTDTQYF. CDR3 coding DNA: TGTGCCAGCAGCCTTGGGAGGGTGAGGACGGAGAACACAGATACGCAGTATTTT.

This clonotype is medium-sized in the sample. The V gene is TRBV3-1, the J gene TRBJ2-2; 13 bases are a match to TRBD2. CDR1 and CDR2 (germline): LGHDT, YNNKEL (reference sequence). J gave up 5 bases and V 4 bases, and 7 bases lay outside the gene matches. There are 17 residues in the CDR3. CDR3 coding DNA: TGTGCCAGCAGCCCAACCAGACTAGCGGGAGGAACCGGGGAGCTGTTTTTT. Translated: CASSPTRLAGGTGELFF.

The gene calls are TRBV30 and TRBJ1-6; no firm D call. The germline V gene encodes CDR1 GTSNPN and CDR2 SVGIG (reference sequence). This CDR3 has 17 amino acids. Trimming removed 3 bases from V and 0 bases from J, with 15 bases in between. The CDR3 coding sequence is TGTGCCTGGAGGCGGCAGGACTACAGCTCCTATAATTCACCCCTCCACTTT. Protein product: CAWRRQDYSSYNSPLHF.

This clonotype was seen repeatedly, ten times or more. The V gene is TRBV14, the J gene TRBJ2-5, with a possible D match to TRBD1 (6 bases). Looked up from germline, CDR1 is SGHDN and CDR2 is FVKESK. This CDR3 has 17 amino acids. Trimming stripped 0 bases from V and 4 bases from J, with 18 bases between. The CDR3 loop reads CASSQDSTRQVRETQYF. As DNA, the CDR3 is TGTGCCAGCAGCCAAGATTCAACCAGACAGGTCAGAGAGACCCAGTACTTC.

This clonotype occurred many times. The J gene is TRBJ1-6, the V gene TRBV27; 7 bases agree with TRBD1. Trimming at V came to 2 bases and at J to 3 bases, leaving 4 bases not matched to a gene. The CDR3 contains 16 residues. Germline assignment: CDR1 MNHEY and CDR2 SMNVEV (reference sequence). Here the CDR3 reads CASSLEQGNYNSPLHF. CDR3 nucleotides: TGTGCCAGCAGTTTAGAACAGGGGAACTATAATTCACCCCTCCACTTT.

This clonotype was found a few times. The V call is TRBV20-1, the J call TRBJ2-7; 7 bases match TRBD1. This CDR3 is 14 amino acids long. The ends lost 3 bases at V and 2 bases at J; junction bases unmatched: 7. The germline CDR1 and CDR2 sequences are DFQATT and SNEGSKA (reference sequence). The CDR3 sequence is CSARGTDTTYEQYF. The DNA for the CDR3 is TGCAGTGCTAGGGGGACAGATACTACCTACGAGCAGTACTTC.

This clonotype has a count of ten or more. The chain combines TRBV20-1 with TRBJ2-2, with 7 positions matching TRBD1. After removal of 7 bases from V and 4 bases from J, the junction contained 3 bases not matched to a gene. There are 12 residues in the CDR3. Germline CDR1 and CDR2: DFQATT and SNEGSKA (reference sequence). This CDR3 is CSGQGRTGELFF. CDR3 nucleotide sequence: TGCAGTGGACAGGGCCGCACCGGGGAGCTGTTTTTT.

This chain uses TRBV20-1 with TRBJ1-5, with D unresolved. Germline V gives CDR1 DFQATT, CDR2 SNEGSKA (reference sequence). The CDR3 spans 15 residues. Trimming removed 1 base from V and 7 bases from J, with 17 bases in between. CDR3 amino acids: CSARGGRQMGQPQHF. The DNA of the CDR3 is TGCAGTGCTAGAGGGGGTCGGCAGATGGGCCAGCCCCAGCATTTT.

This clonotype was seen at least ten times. The CDR3 reads CASSLGDLSAGYEQYF. The CDR3 nucleotides read TGTGCCAGCAGTTTGGGCGATTTATCAGCCGGGTACGAGCAGTACTTC. This chain connects TRBV27 to TRBJ2-7; D uncertain. The germline gives CDR1 MNHEY, CDR2 SMNVEV (reference sequence). The length of the CDR3 is 16 residues. V lost 3 bases and J lost 4, with 19 bases in between.

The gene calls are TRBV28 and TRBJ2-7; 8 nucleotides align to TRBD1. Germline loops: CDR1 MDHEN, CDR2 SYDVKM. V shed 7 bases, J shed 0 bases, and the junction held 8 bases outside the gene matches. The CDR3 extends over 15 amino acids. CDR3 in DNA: TGTGCCAGCACCAACCGGGACAGGAACTCCTACGAGCAGTACTTC. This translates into CASTNRDRNSYEQYF. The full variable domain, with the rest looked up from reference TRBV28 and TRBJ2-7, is DVKVTQSSRYLVKRTGEKVFLECVQDMDHENMFWYRQDPGLGLRLIYFSYDVKMKEKGDIPEGYSVSREKKERFSLILESASTNQTSMYLCASTNRDRNSYEQYFGPGTRLTVT.

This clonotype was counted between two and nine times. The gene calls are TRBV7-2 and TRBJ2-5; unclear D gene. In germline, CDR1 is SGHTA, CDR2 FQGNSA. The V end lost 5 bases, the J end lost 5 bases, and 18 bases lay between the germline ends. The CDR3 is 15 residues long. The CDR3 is CASSLGWQAPETQYF. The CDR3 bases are TGTGCCAGCAGCCTCGGTTGGCAGGCTCCGGAGACCCAGTACTTC.

In nucleotides, the CDR3 is TGTGCCAGCAGCACCGGGACACTCCTCCCCTACGAGCAGTACTTC. Translating gives CASSTGTLLPYEQYF. V is TRBV5-4 and J is TRBJ2-7, with D perhaps matching TRBD1 (6 bases). CDR1 and CDR2 from the germline V gene are SGHNT and YYREEE (reference sequence). The CDR3 is made up of 15 amino acids. Trimming left V 4 bases short and J 2 bases short, with 16 bases between.

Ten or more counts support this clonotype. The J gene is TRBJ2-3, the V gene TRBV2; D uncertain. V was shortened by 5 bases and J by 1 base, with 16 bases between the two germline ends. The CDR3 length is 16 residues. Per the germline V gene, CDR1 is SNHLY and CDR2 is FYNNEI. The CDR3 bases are TGTGCCAGCAGTACTAATATGATAGAGGGCACAGATACGCAGTATTTT. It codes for CASSTNMIEGTDTQYF.

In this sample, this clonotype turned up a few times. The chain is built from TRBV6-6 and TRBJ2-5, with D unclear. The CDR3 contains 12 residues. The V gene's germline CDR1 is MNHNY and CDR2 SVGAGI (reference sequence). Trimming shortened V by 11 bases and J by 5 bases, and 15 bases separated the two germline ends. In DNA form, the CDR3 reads TGTGCCGGATCGGCGGACGCGGAGACCCAGTACTTC. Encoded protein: CAGSADAETQYF.

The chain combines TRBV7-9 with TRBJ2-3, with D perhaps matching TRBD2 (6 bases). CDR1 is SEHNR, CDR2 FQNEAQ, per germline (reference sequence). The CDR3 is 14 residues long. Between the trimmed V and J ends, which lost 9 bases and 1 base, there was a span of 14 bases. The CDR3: CASTTGGGTDTQYF. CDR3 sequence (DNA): TGTGCCAGTACCACCGGCGGGGGCACAGATACGCAGTATTTT.

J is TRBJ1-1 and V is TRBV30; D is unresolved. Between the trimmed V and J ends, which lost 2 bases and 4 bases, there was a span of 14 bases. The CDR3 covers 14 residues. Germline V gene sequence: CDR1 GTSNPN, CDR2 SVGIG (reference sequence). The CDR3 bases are TGTGCCTGGAGTTCTGGGCAGGAGGGCACTGAAGCTTTCTTT. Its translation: CAWSSGQEGTEAFF.

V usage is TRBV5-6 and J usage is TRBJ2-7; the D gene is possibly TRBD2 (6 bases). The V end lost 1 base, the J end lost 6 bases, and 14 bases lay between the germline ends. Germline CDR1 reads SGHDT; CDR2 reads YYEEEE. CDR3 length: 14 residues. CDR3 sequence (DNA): TGTGCCAGCAGCTTGCCGGGGGAGCTTGCCGAGCAGTACTTC. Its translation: CASSLPGELAEQYF.

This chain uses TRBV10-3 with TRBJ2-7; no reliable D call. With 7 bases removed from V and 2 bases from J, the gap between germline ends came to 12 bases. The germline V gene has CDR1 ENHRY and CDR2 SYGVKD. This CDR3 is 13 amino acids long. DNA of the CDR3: TGTGCCATCACCCCCGGGTCCGCCTACGAGCAGTACTTC. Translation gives CAITPGSAYEQYF.

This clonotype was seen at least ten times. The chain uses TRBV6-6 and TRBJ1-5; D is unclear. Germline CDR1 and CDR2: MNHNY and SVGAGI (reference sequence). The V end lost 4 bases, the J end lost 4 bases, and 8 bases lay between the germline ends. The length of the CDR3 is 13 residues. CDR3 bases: TGTGCCAGCAGTTGGGCCGGTAATCAGCCCCAGCATTTT. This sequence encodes CASSWAGNQPQHF.

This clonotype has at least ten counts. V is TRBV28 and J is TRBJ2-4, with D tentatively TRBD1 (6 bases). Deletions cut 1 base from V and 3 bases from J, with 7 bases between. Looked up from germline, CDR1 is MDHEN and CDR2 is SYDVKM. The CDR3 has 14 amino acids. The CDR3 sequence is CASSLSDSKNIQYF. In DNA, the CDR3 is TGTGCCAGCAGTTTATCGGACAGCAAAAACATTCAGTACTTC.

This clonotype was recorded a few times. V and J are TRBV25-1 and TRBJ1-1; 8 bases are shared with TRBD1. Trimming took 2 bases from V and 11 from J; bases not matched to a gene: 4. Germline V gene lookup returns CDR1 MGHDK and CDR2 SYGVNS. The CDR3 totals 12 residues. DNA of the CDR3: TGTGCCAGCAGTGAAGGACAGGGTTCGGCTTTCTTT. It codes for CASSEGQGSAFF.

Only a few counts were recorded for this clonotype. CDR3 region: CASSLDGTGSHNTEAFF. The CDR3 nucleotides are TGTGCCAGCAGCCTAGACGGGACAGGTTCACATAACACTGAAGCTTTCTTT. The genes are TRBV5-8 and TRBJ1-1, with 8 bases lining up with TRBD1. The CDR3 runs to 17 residues. Losses at the gene ends were 4 bases for V and 2 bases for J; bases not matched to a gene: 13. The germline V gene encodes CDR1 SGHTS and CDR2 YDEGEE.

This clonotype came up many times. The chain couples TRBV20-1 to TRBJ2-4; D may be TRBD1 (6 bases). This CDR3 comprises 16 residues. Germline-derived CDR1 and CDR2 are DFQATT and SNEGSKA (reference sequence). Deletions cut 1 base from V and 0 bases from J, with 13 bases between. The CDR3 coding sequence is TGCAGTGCTAGAGTTCTGGGGGCAGTAGCCAAAAACATTCAGTACTTC. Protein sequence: CSARVLGAVAKNIQYF.

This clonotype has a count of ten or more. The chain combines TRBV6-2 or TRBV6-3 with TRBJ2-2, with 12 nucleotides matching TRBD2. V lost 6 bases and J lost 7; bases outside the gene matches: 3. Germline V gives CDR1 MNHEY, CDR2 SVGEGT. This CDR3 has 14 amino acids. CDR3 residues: CASSRLAGVGELFF. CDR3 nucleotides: TGTGCCAGCAGCCGACTAGCGGGGGTCGGGGAGCTGTTTTTT.

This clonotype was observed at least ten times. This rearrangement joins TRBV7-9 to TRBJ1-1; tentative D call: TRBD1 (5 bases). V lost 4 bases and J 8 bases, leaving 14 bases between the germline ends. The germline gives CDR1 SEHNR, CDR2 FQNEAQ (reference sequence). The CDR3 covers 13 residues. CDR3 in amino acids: CASSSSTAKEAFF. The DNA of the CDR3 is TGTGCCAGCAGCTCCTCGACAGCAAAAGAAGCTTTCTTT.

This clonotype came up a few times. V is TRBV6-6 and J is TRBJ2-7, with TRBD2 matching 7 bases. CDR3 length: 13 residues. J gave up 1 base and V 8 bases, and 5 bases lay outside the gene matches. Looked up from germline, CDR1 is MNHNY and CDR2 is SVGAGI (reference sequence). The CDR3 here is CASGLAVSYEQYF. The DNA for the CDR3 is TGTGCCAGCGGGCTAGCGGTGTCCTACGAGCAGTACTTC.

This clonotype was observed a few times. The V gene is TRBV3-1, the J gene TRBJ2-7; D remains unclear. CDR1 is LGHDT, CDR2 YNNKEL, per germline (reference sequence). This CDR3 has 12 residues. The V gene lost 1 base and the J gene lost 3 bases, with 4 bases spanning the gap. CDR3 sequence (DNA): TGTGCCAGCAGCCAAGCCAGCTACGAGCAGTACTTC. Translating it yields CASSQASYEQYF.

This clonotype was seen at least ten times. Here the CDR3 DNA reads TGTGCCAGCAGTTTAGGGGGGAATGGGAATCAGCCCCAGCATTTT. Translation: CASSLGGNGNQPQHF. This chain links TRBV12-3 or TRBV12-4 with TRBJ1-5; a possible D gene is TRBD1 (5 bases). The CDR3 sequence is 15 residues long. V was clipped by 1 base and J by 4 bases, with 11 bases between them.

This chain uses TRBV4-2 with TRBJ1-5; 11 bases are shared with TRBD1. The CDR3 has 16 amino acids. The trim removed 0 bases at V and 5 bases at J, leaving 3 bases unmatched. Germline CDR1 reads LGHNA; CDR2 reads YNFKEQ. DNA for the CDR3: TGTGCCAGCAGCCAAGAGAGGACAGGGGGCGATCAGCCCCAGCATTTT. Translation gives CASSQERTGGDQPQHF.